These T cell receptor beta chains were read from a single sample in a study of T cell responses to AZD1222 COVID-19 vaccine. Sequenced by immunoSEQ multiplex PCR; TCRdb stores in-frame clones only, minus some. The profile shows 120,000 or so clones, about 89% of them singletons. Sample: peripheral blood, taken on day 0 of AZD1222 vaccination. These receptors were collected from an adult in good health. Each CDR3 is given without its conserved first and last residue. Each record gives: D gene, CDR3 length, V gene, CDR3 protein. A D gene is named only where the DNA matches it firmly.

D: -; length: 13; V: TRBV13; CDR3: ASRPILLAKNIQY
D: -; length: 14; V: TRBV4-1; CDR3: ASSQWPGQNNSPLH
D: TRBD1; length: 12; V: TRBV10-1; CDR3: ASSRGTANTEAF
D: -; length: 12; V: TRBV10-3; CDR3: AIRGAGQTYEQY
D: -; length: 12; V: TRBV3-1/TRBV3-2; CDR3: ASSPTTGRVEAF
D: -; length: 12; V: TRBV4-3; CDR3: ASSQEYRYHEQF
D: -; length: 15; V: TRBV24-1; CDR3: ATSDPLEALSTDTQY
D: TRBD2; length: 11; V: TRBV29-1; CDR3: SVRLAGAEEQF
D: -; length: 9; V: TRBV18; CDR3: ASSNQETQY
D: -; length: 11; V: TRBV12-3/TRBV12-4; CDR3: ASGYGTTYGYT
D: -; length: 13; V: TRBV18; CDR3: ASSPTTVSTDTQY
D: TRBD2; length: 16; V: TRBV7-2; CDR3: ASSPRAGTSGSSYEQY
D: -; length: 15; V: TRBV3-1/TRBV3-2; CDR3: ASSQDGAGQIPDTQY
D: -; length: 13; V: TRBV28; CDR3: ASSLGDKRDYEQY
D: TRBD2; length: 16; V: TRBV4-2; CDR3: ASSQDGVAGVLEETQY
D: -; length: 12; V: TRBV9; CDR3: ASSEGGAAEKLF
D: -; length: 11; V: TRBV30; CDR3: AWTMAPVTEAF
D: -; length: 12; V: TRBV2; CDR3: ASRGGQLNTEAF
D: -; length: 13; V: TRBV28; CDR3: ASSLDRGLDQPQH
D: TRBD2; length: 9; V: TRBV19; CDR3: ASSPGGEQY
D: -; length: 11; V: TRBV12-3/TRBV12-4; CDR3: ASSLTPGYGYT
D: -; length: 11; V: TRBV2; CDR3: ASIQLTANEQF
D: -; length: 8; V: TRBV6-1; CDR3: ASGDDGYT
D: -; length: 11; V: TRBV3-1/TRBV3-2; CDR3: ASSQDGNQPQH
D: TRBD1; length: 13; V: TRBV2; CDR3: ASTTGQGAGNTIY
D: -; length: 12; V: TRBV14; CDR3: ASSPDTPPDTQY
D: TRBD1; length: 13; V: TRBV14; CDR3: ASSQGGQGRNGYT
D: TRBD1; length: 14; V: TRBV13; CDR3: ASSPPRDRDNNEQF
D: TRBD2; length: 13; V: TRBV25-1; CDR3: ASSEASGIQETQY
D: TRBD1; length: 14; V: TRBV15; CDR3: ATSTGQPISGYGYT
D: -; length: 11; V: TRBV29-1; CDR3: SAPSGDHNEQF
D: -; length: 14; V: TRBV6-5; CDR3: ASSYSSGTSGNTIY
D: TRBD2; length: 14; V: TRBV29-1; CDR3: SVDITSDYSYNEQF
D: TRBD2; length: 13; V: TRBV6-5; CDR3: ASSSYSGRPYEQY
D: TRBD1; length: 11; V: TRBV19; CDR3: ASRRTGVSPLH
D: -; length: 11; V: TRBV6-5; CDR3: ASSRDGNTEAF
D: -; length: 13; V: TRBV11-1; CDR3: ASSSKGGSYNEQF
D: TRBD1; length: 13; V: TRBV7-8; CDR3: ASSPGQGIHNEQF
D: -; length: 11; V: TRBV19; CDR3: ASSGREGYGYT
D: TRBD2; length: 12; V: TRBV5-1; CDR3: ASSFGGGLETQY